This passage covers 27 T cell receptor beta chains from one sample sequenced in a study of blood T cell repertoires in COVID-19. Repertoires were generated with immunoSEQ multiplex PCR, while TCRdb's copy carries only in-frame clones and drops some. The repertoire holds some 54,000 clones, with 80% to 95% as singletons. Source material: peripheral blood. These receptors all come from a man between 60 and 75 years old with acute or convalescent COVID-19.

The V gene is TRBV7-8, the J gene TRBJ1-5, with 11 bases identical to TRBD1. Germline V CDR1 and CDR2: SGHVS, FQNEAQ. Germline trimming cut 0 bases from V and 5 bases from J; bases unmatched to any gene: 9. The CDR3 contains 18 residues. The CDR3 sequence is CASSLAYRTGGVYQPQHF. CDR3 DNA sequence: TGTGCCAGCAGCTTAGCGTACCGGACAGGGGGCGTCTATCAGCCCCAGCATTTT.

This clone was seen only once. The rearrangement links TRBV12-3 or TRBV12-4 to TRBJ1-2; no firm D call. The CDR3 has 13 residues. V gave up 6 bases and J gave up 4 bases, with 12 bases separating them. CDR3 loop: CASRPTPVYGYTF. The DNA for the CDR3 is TGTGCCAGCAGGCCAACACCAGTCTATGGCTACACCTTC.

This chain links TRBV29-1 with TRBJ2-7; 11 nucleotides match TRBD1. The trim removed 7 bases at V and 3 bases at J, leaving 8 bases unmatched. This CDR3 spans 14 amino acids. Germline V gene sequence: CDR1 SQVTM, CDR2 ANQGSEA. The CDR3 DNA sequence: TGCAGCGCTTCGGGACAGGGGGAAGGCTACGAGCAGTACTTC. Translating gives CSASGQGEGYEQYF.

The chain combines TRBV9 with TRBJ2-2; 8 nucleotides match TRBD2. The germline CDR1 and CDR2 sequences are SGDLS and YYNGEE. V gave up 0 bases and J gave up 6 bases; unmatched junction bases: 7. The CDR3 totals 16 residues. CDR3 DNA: TGTGCCAGCAGCGTAGCTACTAGCGGTGTCGCCGGGGAGCTGTTTTTT. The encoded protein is CASSVATSGVAGELFF.

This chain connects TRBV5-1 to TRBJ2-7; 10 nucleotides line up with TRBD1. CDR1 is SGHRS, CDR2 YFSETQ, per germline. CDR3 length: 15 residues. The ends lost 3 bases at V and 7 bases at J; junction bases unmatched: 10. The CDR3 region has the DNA TGCGCCAGCAGCTGGGGACAGGGGCTGGAGGGAGAGCAGTACTTC. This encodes CASSWGQGLEGEQYF.

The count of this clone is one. DNA for the CDR3: TGTGCCAGCAGTTACTCCCCGGGACTAGCGGGACCCTACGAGCAGTACTTC. Translation: CASSYSPGLAGPYEQYF. The chain employs TRBV6-2 or TRBV6-3 and TRBJ2-7, with 13 bases fitting TRBD2. Germline V CDR1 and CDR2: MNHEY, SVGEGT. CDR3 length: 17 amino acids. Trimming cost V 0 bases and J 2 bases; bases outside gene matches: 4.

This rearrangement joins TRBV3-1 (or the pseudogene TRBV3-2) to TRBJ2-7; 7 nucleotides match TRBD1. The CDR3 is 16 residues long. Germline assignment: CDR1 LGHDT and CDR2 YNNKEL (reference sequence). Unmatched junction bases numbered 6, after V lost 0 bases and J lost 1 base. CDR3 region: CASSQDLATGSYEQYF. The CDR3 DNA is TGTGCCAGCAGCCAAGACTTAGCGACAGGGTCCTACGAGCAGTACTTC.

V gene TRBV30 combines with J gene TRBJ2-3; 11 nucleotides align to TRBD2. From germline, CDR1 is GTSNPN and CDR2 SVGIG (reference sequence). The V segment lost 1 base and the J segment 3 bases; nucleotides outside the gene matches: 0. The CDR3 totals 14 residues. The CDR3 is CAWSGLAGTDTQYF. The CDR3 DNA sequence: TGTGCCTGGAGTGGACTAGCGGGGACAGATACGCAGTATTTT.

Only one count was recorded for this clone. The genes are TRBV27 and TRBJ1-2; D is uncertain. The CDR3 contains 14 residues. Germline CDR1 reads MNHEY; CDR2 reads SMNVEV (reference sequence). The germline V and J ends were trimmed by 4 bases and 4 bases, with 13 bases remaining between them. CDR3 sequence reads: CASSSGLNRYGYTF. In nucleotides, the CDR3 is TGTGCCAGCAGTTCCGGACTCAATCGCTATGGCTACACCTTC.

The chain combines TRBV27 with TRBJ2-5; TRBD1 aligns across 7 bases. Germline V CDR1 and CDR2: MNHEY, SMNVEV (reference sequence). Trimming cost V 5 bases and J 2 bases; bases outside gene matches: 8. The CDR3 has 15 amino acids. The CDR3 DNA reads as TGTGCCAGCAGTGGAGCTCTCAGGGGGCAAGAGACCCAGTACTTC. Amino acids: CASSGALRGQETQYF.

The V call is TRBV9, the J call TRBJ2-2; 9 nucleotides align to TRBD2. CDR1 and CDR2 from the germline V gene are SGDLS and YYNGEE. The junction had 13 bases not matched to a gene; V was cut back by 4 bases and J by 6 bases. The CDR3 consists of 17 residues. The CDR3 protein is CASSQRSIAGVSGELFF. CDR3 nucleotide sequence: TGTGCCAGCAGCCAAAGAAGTATAGCGGGAGTGTCCGGGGAGCTGTTTTTT.

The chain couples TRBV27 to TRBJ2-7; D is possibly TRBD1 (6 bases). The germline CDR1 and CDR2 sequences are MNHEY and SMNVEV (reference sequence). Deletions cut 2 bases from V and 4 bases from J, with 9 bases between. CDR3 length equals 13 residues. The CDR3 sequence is CASSLGRGYEQYF. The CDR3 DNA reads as TGTGCCAGCAGTTTAGGCAGGGGTTACGAGCAGTACTTC.

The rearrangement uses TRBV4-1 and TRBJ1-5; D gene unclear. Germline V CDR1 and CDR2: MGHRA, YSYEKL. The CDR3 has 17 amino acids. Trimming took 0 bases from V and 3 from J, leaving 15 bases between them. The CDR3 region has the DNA TGCGCCAGCAGCCAAGACCTTACGAGACTGGACAATCAGCCCCAGCATTTT. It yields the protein CASSQDLTRLDNQPQHF.

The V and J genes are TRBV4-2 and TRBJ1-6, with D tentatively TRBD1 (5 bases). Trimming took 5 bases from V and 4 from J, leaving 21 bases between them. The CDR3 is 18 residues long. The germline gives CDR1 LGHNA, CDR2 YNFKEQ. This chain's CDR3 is CASSLRSPDQGYNSPLHF. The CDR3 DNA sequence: TGTGCCAGCAGCTTAAGATCCCCCGATCAGGGTTATAATTCACCCCTCCACTTT.

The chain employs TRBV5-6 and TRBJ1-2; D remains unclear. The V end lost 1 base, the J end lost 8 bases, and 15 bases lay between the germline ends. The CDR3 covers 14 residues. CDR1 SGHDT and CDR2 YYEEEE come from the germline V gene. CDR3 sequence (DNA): TGTGCCAGCAGCTTGAGAGAGGCTCCAAGGGGCTACACCTTC. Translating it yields CASSLREAPRGYTF.

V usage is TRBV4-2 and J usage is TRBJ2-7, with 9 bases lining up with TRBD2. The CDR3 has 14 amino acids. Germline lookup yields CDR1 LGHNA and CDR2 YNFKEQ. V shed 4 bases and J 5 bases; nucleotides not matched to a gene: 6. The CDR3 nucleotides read TGTGCCAGCAGCCCTAGCGGGATGAGAAACGAGCAGTACTTC. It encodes CASSPSGMRNEQYF.

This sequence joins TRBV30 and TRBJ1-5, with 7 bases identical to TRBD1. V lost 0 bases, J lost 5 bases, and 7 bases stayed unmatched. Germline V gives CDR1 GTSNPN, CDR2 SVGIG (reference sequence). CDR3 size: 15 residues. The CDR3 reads CAWSVQGTLYQPQHF. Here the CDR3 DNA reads TGTGCCTGGAGTGTACAGGGGACTTTGTATCAGCCCCAGCATTTT.

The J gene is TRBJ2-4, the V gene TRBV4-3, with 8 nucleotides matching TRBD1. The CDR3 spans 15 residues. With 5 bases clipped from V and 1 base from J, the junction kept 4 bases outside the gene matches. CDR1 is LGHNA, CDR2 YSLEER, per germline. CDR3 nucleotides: TGCGCCAGCAGCGTGACAGGGGACGCCAAAAACATTCAGTACTTC. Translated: CASSVTGDAKNIQYF.

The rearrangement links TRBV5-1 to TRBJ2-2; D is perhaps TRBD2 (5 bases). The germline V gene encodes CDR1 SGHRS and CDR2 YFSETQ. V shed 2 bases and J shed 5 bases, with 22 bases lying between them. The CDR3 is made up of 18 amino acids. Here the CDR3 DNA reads TGCGCCAGCAGCTTTTCTTCGCTAGCTGGGATAAGAACCGGGGAGCTGTTTTTT. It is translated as CASSFSSLAGIRTGELFF.

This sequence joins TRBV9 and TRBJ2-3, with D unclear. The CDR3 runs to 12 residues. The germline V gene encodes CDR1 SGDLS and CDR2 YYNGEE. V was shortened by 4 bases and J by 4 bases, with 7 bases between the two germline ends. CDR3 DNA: TGTGCCAGCAGCCCCAGTTCAGATACGCAGTATTTT. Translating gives CASSPSSDTQYF.

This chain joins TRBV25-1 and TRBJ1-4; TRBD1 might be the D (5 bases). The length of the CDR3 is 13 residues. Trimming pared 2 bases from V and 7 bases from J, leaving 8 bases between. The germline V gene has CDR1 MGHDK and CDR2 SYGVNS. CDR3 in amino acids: CASSEGGVEKLFF. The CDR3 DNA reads TGTGCCAGCAGTGAAGGGGGGGTTGAAAAACTGTTTTTT.

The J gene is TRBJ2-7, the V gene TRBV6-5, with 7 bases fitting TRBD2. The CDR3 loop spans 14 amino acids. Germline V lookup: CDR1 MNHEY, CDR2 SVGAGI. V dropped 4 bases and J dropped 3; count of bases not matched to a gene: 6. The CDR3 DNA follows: TGTGCCAGCAGTTTCAGGCGGGAGAGCTACGAGCAGTACTTC. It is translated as CASSFRRESYEQYF.

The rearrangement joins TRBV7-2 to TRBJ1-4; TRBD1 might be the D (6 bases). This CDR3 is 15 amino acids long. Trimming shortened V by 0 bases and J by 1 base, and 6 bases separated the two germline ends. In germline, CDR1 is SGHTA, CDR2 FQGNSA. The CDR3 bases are TGTGCCAGCAGCTTAGCGGGACAAACTAATGAAAAACTGTTTTTT. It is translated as CASSLAGQTNEKLFF.

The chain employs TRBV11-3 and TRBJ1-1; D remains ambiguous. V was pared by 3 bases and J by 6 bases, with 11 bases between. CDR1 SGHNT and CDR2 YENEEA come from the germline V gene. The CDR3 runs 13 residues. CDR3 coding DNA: TGTGCCAGCAGCTTTTCTGGAGGCGCTGAAGCTTTCTTT. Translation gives CASSFSGGAEAFF.

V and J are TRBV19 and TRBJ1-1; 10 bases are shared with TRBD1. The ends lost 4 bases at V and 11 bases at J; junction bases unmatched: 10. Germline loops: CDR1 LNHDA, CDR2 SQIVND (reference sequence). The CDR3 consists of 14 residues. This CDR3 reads CASSKGDRGRGAFF. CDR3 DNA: TGTGCCAGTAGTAAAGGGGACAGGGGCCGGGGGGCTTTCTTT. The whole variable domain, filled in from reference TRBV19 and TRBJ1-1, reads DGGITQSPKYLFRKEGQNVTLSCEQNLNHDAMYWYRQDPGQGLRLIYYSQIVNDFQKGDIAEGYSVSREKKESFPLTVTSAQKNPTAFYLCASSKGDRGRGAFFGQGTRLTVV.

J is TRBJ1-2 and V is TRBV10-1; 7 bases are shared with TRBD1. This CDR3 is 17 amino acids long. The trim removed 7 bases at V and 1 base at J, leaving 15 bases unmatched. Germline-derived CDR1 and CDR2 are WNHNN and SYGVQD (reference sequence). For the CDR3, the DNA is TGCGCCAGCACCCAACCCCCGACAGGGACTAGTAACTATGGCTACACCTTC. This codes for CASTQPPTGTSNYGYTF.

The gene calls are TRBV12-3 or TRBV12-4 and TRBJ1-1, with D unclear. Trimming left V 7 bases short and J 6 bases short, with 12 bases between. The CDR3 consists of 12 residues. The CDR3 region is CASTGGLAEAFF. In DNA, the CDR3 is TGTGCCAGCACCGGAGGGCTGGCTGAAGCTTTCTTT.